This TCR beta chain was obtained from a study of cytomegalovirus exposure and HLA in healthy donors. Study conclusions and caveats: Within an earlier analysis, most TCR beta V segments proved productive either about 90% or about 30% of the time.

Donors sampled were nominally healthy, though unrecorded immune exposures were likely. This CDR3 has 11 amino acids. Deletions cut 6 bases from V and 11 bases from J, with 13 bases between. Germline-derived CDR1 and CDR2 are MDHEN and SYDVKM. A remark on this clone: What it recognizes is unknown.

Amplification used 60 Vbeta primers and 13 Jbeta primers. TCRdb keeps only in-frame clones here, not all; method: immunoSEQ multiplex PCR. This table holds some 150,000 clones, over 75% found once. Material: PBMCs. This TCR was recovered from a female donor in good health and CMV-seronegative. The chain has TRBV28 and TRBJ1-1; possible D gene TRBD1, 5 bases. The DNA of the CDR3 is TGTGCCAGCAGCCCGCGGCGGGGGGCTTTCTTT. Residues: CASSPRRGAFF.